This TCR beta chain was retrieved from a study of blood T cell repertoires in COVID-19. Assay: immunoSEQ multiplex PCR; the TCRdb copy retains only in-frame clones and omits some. The sample has over 250,000 clones, around 86% seen once. This clone was recorded many times. With V trimmed by 1 base and J by 7 bases, 6 bases remained unmatched. Looked up from germline, CDR1 is LGHDT and CDR2 is YNNKEL (reference sequence). CDR3 size: 15 residues. The sequenced material came from peripheral blood. The sequence was obtained from a human donor in a cohort sampled during active COVID-19. The J gene is TRBJ1-4, the V gene TRBV3-1 (or the pseudogene TRBV3-2), with 7 positions matching TRBD1. This chain's CDR3 is CASSQAYGTAEKLFF. The CDR3 DNA reads TGTGCCAGCAGCCAAGCCTACGGGACAGCTGAAAAACTGTTTTTT.